This is a list of T cell receptor beta chains from one sample in a study of blood T cell repertoires in COVID-19. Generated by immunoSEQ multiplex PCR, the TCRdb table keeps only in-frame clones and is missing some. Found here are roughly 230,000 clones, 87% of them singletons; the top ten hold approximately 7.2%. The sequenced material came from PBMCs or T cells enriched from blood (not recorded which). Receptors originate from a man younger than 45 in a cohort exposed to, infected with or recovered from COVID-19 (not recorded which). Each CDR3 is given with its conserved first and last residue. The order of the fields is CDR3 protein, CDR3 DNA, clone size, J gene, D gene, V gene, CDR3 length. D genes are given only for firm matches. Clone size is stated in some rows and not others, as once, few, many or a class when expanded.

CDR3 protein: CASSVGFLRTSGGTDTQYF; CDR3 DNA: TGTGCCAGCAGCGTAGGTTTTTTGAGGACTTCGGGCGGGACAGATACGCAGTATTTT; clone size: .; J gene: TRBJ2-3; D gene: .; V gene: TRBV9; CDR3 length: 19
CDR3 protein: CASSPLGPRLAGGYEQYF; CDR3 DNA: TGTGCCAGCAGCCCCCTCGGGCCCCGACTAGCGGGAGGCTACGAGCAGTACTTC; clone size: .; J gene: TRBJ2-7; D gene: TRBD2; V gene: TRBV11-2; CDR3 length: 18
CDR3 protein: CASSSEPGDWEPQHF; CDR3 DNA: TGTGCCAGCAGCTCCGAACCAGGGGATTGGGAGCCCCAGCATTTT; clone size: .; J gene: TRBJ1-5; D gene: .; V gene: TRBV5-5; CDR3 length: 15
CDR3 protein: CASSSGTGYEQYF; CDR3 DNA: TGTGCCAGCAGCTCCGGGACAGGGTACGAGCAGTACTTC; clone size: .; J gene: TRBJ2-7; D gene: TRBD1; V gene: TRBV2; CDR3 length: 13
CDR3 protein: CASNANPRTWADQPQHF; CDR3 DNA: TGTGCCAGTAACGCGAACCCGCGTACATGGGCTGATCAGCCCCAGCATTTT; clone size: few; J gene: TRBJ1-5; D gene: .; V gene: TRBV19; CDR3 length: 17
CDR3 protein: CSVERAGELFF; CDR3 DNA: TGCAGCGTTGAACGGGCCGGGGAGCTGTTTTTT; clone size: .; J gene: TRBJ2-2; D gene: .; V gene: TRBV29-1; CDR3 length: 11
CDR3 protein: CASSVGSAGGYGYTF; CDR3 DNA: TGTGCCAGCAGCGTAGGTAGTGCCGGTGGCTATGGCTACACCTTC; clone size: .; J gene: TRBJ1-2; D gene: .; V gene: TRBV9; CDR3 length: 15
CDR3 protein: CASSKLAGGGNEQFF; CDR3 DNA: TGTGCCAGTAGTAAACTAGCGGGAGGGGGGAATGAGCAGTTCTTC; clone size: .; J gene: TRBJ2-1; D gene: TRBD2; V gene: TRBV19; CDR3 length: 15
CDR3 protein: CASSPSPGGDGELFF; CDR3 DNA: TGTGCCAGCAGCCCCTCCCCCGGGGGGGACGGGGAGCTGTTTTTT; clone size: .; J gene: TRBJ2-2; D gene: TRBD2; V gene: TRBV9; CDR3 length: 15
CDR3 protein: CASSARTGGSETQYF; CDR3 DNA: TGTGCCAGCAGCGCCCGGACGGGCGGGAGTGAGACCCAGTACTTC; clone size: .; J gene: TRBJ2-5; D gene: TRBD2; V gene: TRBV9; CDR3 length: 15
CDR3 protein: CASSHFRIGSGNTIYF; CDR3 DNA: TGTGCCAGCAGCCATTTCAGGATCGGCTCTGGAAACACCATATATTTT; clone size: few; J gene: TRBJ1-3; D gene: .; V gene: TRBV14; CDR3 length: 16
CDR3 protein: CASSPTGADTQYF; CDR3 DNA: TGTGCCAGCTCACCTACAGGGGCAGATACGCAGTATTTT; clone size: .; J gene: TRBJ2-3; D gene: TRBD1; V gene: TRBV18; CDR3 length: 13
CDR3 protein: CASSPYWSGSYNEQFF; CDR3 DNA: TGTGCCAGCAGCCCGTACTGGAGCGGCTCCTACAATGAGCAGTTCTTC; clone size: .; J gene: TRBJ2-1; D gene: .; V gene: TRBV7-8; CDR3 length: 16
CDR3 protein: CASSTGGRNTEAFF; CDR3 DNA: TGTGCCAGTAGCACAGGGGGCAGGAACACTGAAGCTTTCTTT; clone size: .; J gene: TRBJ1-1; D gene: TRBD1; V gene: TRBV19; CDR3 length: 14
CDR3 protein: CASSPGTGYAGNTIYF; CDR3 DNA: TGTGCCAGCAGCCCCGGGACAGGGTACGCTGGAAACACCATATATTTT; clone size: .; J gene: TRBJ1-3; D gene: TRBD1; V gene: TRBV11-2; CDR3 length: 16
CDR3 protein: CASSLQPQGPGNTIYF; CDR3 DNA: TGTGCCAGCAGTTTACAGCCACAGGGACCTGGAAACACCATATATTTT; clone size: .; J gene: TRBJ1-3; D gene: .; V gene: TRBV28; CDR3 length: 16
CDR3 protein: CASGQGQGGTEAFF; CDR3 DNA: TGTGCCAGCGGTCAGGGACAGGGGGGCACTGAAGCTTTCTTT; clone size: .; J gene: TRBJ1-1; D gene: TRBD1; V gene: TRBV28; CDR3 length: 14
CDR3 protein: CASSRPGQRNQPQHF; CDR3 DNA: TGTGCCAGCAGTAGACCGGGACAGAGAAATCAGCCCCAGCATTTT; clone size: once; J gene: TRBJ1-5; D gene: TRBD1; V gene: TRBV2; CDR3 length: 15
CDR3 protein: CASSLGIGHLQPQHF; CDR3 DNA: TGTGCCAGCAGTTTAGGGATCGGACATTTACAGCCCCAGCATTTT; clone size: .; J gene: TRBJ1-5; D gene: .; V gene: TRBV27; CDR3 length: 15
CDR3 protein: CASSFPGQMNTEGAFF; CDR3 DNA: TGTGCCAGCAGTTTCCCGGGACAGATGAACACTGAGGGAGCTTTCTTT; clone size: .; J gene: TRBJ1-1; D gene: TRBD1; V gene: TRBV7-9; CDR3 length: 16
CDR3 protein: CASSLAPTGRHYGYTF; CDR3 DNA: TGTGCCAGCAGCTTAGCTCCGACAGGCCGCCACTATGGCTACACCTTC; clone size: .; J gene: TRBJ1-2; D gene: .; V gene: TRBV7-9; CDR3 length: 16
CDR3 protein: CASSIDQGSGRAYNEQFF; CDR3 DNA: TGTGCCAGTAGTATAGATCAAGGTAGCGGGAGGGCTTACAATGAGCAGTTCTTC; clone size: .; J gene: TRBJ2-1; D gene: TRBD2; V gene: TRBV19; CDR3 length: 18
CDR3 protein: CASSVDSAHTDTQYF; CDR3 DNA: TGTGCCAGCAGCGTAGATAGCGCACACACAGATACGCAGTATTTT; clone size: .; J gene: TRBJ2-3; D gene: .; V gene: TRBV9; CDR3 length: 15
CDR3 protein: CASRAGASTNEKLFF; CDR3 DNA: TGTGCCAGCAGAGCAGGGGCTTCAACTAATGAAAAACTGTTTTTT; clone size: .; J gene: TRBJ1-4; D gene: .; V gene: TRBV5-4; CDR3 length: 15
CDR3 protein: CATSDSPGGSYTGELFF; CDR3 DNA: TGTGCCACCAGTGATTCCCCAGGGGGCTCTTACACCGGGGAGCTGTTTTTT; clone size: .; J gene: TRBJ2-2; D gene: TRBD1; V gene: TRBV24-1; CDR3 length: 17
CDR3 protein: CASSSGTATRATGTETQYF; CDR3 DNA: TGTGCCAGCAGCTCGGGGACAGCGACCCGGGCTACGGGGACCGAGACCCAGTACTTC; clone size: .; J gene: TRBJ2-5; D gene: TRBD1; V gene: TRBV9; CDR3 length: 19
CDR3 protein: CASSEAQITGTFEQYF; CDR3 DNA: TGTGCCAGCAGTGAAGCACAAATTACCGGGACATTCGAGCAGTACTTC; clone size: .; J gene: TRBJ2-7; D gene: .; V gene: TRBV2; CDR3 length: 16
CDR3 protein: CASTILQGMNTEAFF; CDR3 DNA: TGTGCCAGCACCATCCTACAGGGAATGAACACTGAAGCTTTCTTT; clone size: once; J gene: TRBJ1-1; D gene: .; V gene: TRBV28; CDR3 length: 15
CDR3 protein: CASSPRVAGGINEQFF; CDR3 DNA: TGTGCCAGCAGCCCCCGGGTGGCGGGAGGGATTAATGAGCAGTTCTTC; clone size: .; J gene: TRBJ2-1; D gene: TRBD2; V gene: TRBV3-1/TRBV3-2; CDR3 length: 16
CDR3 protein: CASSRLDGDTQYF; CDR3 DNA: TGCGCCAGCAGCCGCCTAGACGGAGATACGCAGTATTTT; clone size: .; J gene: TRBJ2-3; D gene: .; V gene: TRBV4-1; CDR3 length: 13
CDR3 protein: CASSPSSYEQYF; CDR3 DNA: TGTGCCAGCAGCCCCAGCTCCTACGAGCAGTACTTC; clone size: .; J gene: TRBJ2-7; D gene: .; V gene: TRBV12-3/TRBV12-4; CDR3 length: 12
CDR3 protein: CATSDTGNSPLHF; CDR3 DNA: TGTGCCACCAGTGATACAGGCAATTCACCCCTCCACTTT; clone size: .; J gene: TRBJ1-6; D gene: .; V gene: TRBV24-1; CDR3 length: 13
CDR3 protein: CASSSPPRGRDEQFF; CDR3 DNA: TGTGCCAGCAGTTCTCCCCCGCGGGGTAGGGATGAGCAGTTCTTC; clone size: .; J gene: TRBJ2-1; D gene: .; V gene: TRBV27; CDR3 length: 15
CDR3 protein: CASSETGPGGQPQHF; CDR3 DNA: TGTGCCAGCAGCGAAACGGGACCGGGGGGCCAGCCCCAGCATTTT; clone size: .; J gene: TRBJ1-5; D gene: .; V gene: TRBV28; CDR3 length: 15
CDR3 protein: CSVSRDRDYNEQFF; CDR3 DNA: TGCAGCGTATCCCGGGACAGGGACTACAATGAGCAGTTCTTC; clone size: .; J gene: TRBJ2-1; D gene: TRBD1; V gene: TRBV29-1; CDR3 length: 14
CDR3 protein: CSVETVSGNTIYF; CDR3 DNA: TGCAGCGTTGAGACAGTATCTGGAAACACCATATATTTT; clone size: .; J gene: TRBJ1-3; D gene: .; V gene: TRBV29-1; CDR3 length: 13
CDR3 protein: CASIGWGQDHSYEQYF; CDR3 DNA: TGTGCCAGCATAGGGTGGGGCCAGGACCACTCCTACGAGCAGTACTTC; clone size: .; J gene: TRBJ2-7; D gene: .; V gene: TRBV7-9; CDR3 length: 16
CDR3 protein: CSVLEANSYEQYF; CDR3 DNA: TGCAGCGTTCTAGAGGCGAATTCCTACGAGCAGTACTTC; clone size: few; J gene: TRBJ2-7; D gene: .; V gene: TRBV29-1; CDR3 length: 13
CDR3 protein: CASSQGRRSSYNEQFF; CDR3 DNA: TGTGCCAGCAGCCAAGGGCGGAGGAGCTCCTACAATGAGCAGTTCTTC; clone size: .; J gene: TRBJ2-1; D gene: .; V gene: TRBV14; CDR3 length: 16
CDR3 protein: CSVTDGSSYEQYF; CDR3 DNA: TGCAGCGTGACGGACGGGAGCTCCTACGAGCAGTACTTC; clone size: .; J gene: TRBJ2-7; D gene: .; V gene: TRBV29-1; CDR3 length: 13
CDR3 protein: CASSQEARGGFDGTQYF; CDR3 DNA: TGCGCCAGCAGCCAAGAGGCTCGCGGAGGGTTTGATGGAACGCAGTATTTT; clone size: few; J gene: TRBJ2-3; D gene: .; V gene: TRBV4-1; CDR3 length: 17
CDR3 protein: CASVQGADTEAFF; CDR3 DNA: TGTGCCAGCGTACAGGGGGCGGACACTGAAGCTTTCTTT; clone size: once; J gene: TRBJ1-1; D gene: TRBD1; V gene: TRBV18; CDR3 length: 13
CDR3 protein: CASSQAGDLNSPLHF; CDR3 DNA: TGTGCCAGCAGCCAAGCAGGGGATTTGAATTCACCCCTCCACTTT; clone size: .; J gene: TRBJ1-6; D gene: .; V gene: TRBV3-1/TRBV3-2; CDR3 length: 15
CDR3 protein: CASREGFAGNTIYF; CDR3 DNA: TGTGCCAGCAGGGAGGGCTTCGCCGGAAACACCATATATTTT; clone size: once; J gene: TRBJ1-3; D gene: .; V gene: TRBV28; CDR3 length: 14
CDR3 protein: CASTFGGVYGYTF; CDR3 DNA: TGTGCCAGCACCTTTGGGGGGGTATACGGCTACACCTTC; clone size: .; J gene: TRBJ1-2; D gene: .; V gene: TRBV7-9; CDR3 length: 13
CDR3 protein: CASSWMGGFLSYNEQFF; CDR3 DNA: TGTGCCAGCAGTTGGATGGGGGGATTTCTTTCCTACAATGAGCAGTTCTTC; clone size: .; J gene: TRBJ2-1; D gene: .; V gene: TRBV27; CDR3 length: 17
CDR3 protein: CASSPSRLAGGFPHNEQFF; CDR3 DNA: TGTGCCAGTAGCCCTTCGAGACTAGCGGGAGGGTTCCCCCACAATGAGCAGTTCTTC; clone size: .; J gene: TRBJ2-1; D gene: TRBD2; V gene: TRBV19; CDR3 length: 19
CDR3 protein: CASSIVGAGPRNEQYF; CDR3 DNA: TGTGCCAGTAGTATAGTCGGAGCAGGGCCTAGGAACGAGCAGTACTTC; clone size: .; J gene: TRBJ2-7; D gene: .; V gene: TRBV19; CDR3 length: 16
CDR3 protein: CASSKSDRGLDEQYF; CDR3 DNA: TGTGCCAGCAGCAAATCCGACAGGGGGCTCGACGAGCAGTACTTC; clone size: .; J gene: TRBJ2-7; D gene: TRBD1; V gene: TRBV3-1/TRBV3-2; CDR3 length: 15
CDR3 protein: CASSPPGRGYDSGNTIYF; CDR3 DNA: TGTGCCAGCTCACCACCGGGGAGAGGTTACGACTCTGGAAACACCATATATTTT; clone size: .; J gene: TRBJ1-3; D gene: .; V gene: TRBV18; CDR3 length: 18
CDR3 protein: CASSSPGQGREQYF; CDR3 DNA: TGTGCCAGCAGCTCTCCGGGACAGGGGAGGGAGCAGTACTTC; clone size: .; J gene: TRBJ2-7; D gene: TRBD1; V gene: TRBV7-9; CDR3 length: 14
CDR3 protein: CASSTNRAGLVSPLHF; CDR3 DNA: TGTGCCAGCAGCACGAACAGGGCTGGGTTGGTATCACCCCTCCACTTT; clone size: .; J gene: TRBJ1-6; D gene: .; V gene: TRBV28; CDR3 length: 16
CDR3 protein: CASSPSIGQGGKETQYF; CDR3 DNA: TGTGCCAGCAGCCCCAGCATAGGACAGGGCGGGAAAGAGACCCAGTACTTC; clone size: .; J gene: TRBJ2-5; D gene: TRBD1; V gene: TRBV7-9; CDR3 length: 17
CDR3 protein: CASSYSGGAQHF; CDR3 DNA: TGTGCCAGCAGTTACTCCGGGGGGGCCCAGCATTTT; clone size: .; J gene: TRBJ1-5; D gene: .; V gene: TRBV6-5; CDR3 length: 12
CDR3 protein: CATSAFSGDVLTF; CDR3 DNA: TGTGCCACCAGTGCCTTTAGCGGGGACGTCCTGACTTTC; clone size: .; J gene: TRBJ2-6; D gene: TRBD2; V gene: TRBV24-1; CDR3 length: 13
CDR3 protein: CATSDSSGLTRELFF; CDR3 DNA: TGTGCCACCAGTGATTCCAGCGGGTTGACCCGCGAGCTGTTTTTT; clone size: .; J gene: TRBJ2-2; D gene: .; V gene: TRBV24-1; CDR3 length: 15
CDR3 protein: CASSWDTGPVEQYF; CDR3 DNA: TGCGCCAGCAGCTGGGACACCGGTCCGGTCGAGCAGTACTTC; clone size: .; J gene: TRBJ2-7; D gene: .; V gene: TRBV5-1; CDR3 length: 14